The 22 T cell receptor beta chains below all came from one sample that was sequenced in a study of OX40 agonist ivuxolimab in advanced cancers. The method was immunoSEQ multiplex PCR; TCRdb's version includes in-frame clones alone and lacks a portion of them. The top ten hold roughly 4.5% of the sample, which has roughly 60,000 clones, more than 75% seen once. The sample consisted of CD4+ or CD8+ T cells sorted from blood, taken in a trial of the OX40 agonist ivuxolimab. The receptor source for this set is an adult with an advanced solid tumor such as melanoma, head and neck, liver or kidney cancer.

This chain joins TRBV7-9 and TRBJ2-3; a weak D match, TRBD2 (6 bases). CDR1 and CDR2 from the germline V gene are SEHNR and FQNEAQ (reference sequence). The CDR3 covers 16 residues. V gave up 1 base and J gave up 2 bases, with 13 bases separating them. CDR3 sequence (DNA): TGTGCCAGCAGCTTAGGGAGGGTGGTTGACACAGATACGCAGTATTTT. Its translation: CASSLGRVVDTDTQYF.

The genes are TRBV10-2 and TRBJ2-7, with D possibly TRBD2 on 6 matching bases. The germline CDR1 and CDR2 sequences are WSHSY and SAAADI. V shed 7 bases and J shed 4 bases, with 8 bases lying between them. This CDR3 is 11 amino acids long. The CDR3 sequence: CASTGAYEQYF. CDR3 nucleotide sequence: TGCGCCAGCACGGGAGCTTACGAGCAGTACTTC.

The V gene is TRBV28, the J gene TRBJ1-2; 7 positions agree with TRBD1. Trimming cost V 5 bases and J 4 bases; bases outside gene matches: 19. Germline CDR1 is MDHEN and CDR2 is SYDVKM. This CDR3 has 18 amino acids. The CDR3 loop reads CASSPGGQHPDNGYGYTF. DNA for the CDR3: TGTGCCAGCAGTCCTGGGGGACAGCACCCGGATAACGGCTATGGCTACACCTTC.

The V call is TRBV11-3, the J call TRBJ2-2; TRBD1 matches 8 bases. Germline V gives CDR1 SGHNT, CDR2 YENEEA. V lost 1 base, J lost 6 bases, and 1 base stayed unmatched. There are 14 residues in the CDR3. This CDR3 reads CASSLVQGAGELFF. The CDR3 DNA reads as TGTGCCAGCAGCTTAGTACAGGGGGCCGGGGAGCTGTTTTTT.

The chain is built from TRBV25-1 and TRBJ2-5, with D possibly matching TRBD1 (6 bases). Trimming took off 8 bases at V and 1 base at J, with 11 bases between the two ends. CDR1 is MGHDK and CDR2 is SYGVNS in the germline V gene. The CDR3 sequence is 13 residues long. CDR3 region: CASSGALQETQYF. The CDR3 DNA sequence: TGTGCCAGCTCAGGGGCTCTCCAAGAGACCCAGTACTTC.

The chain combines TRBV2 with TRBJ2-3, with 7 bases matching TRBD2. The CDR3 consists of 14 residues. V shed 4 bases, J shed 1 base, and the junction held 2 bases outside the gene matches. The germline CDR1 and CDR2 sequences are SNHLY and FYNNEI. CDR3 coding DNA: TGTGCCAGCAGTGGACTAGCCGGCACAGATACGCAGTATTTT. It translates to CASSGLAGTDTQYF.

This rearrangement joins TRBV25-1 to TRBJ2-2; no firm D call. The V and J ends lost 4 bases and 4 bases respectively, with 13 bases between them. The CDR3 contains 15 residues. Germline CDR1 and CDR2: MGHDK and SYGVNS. CDR3 coding DNA: TGTGCCAGCAGTGCAGTGGCGGACGGCACCGGGGAGCTGTTTTTT. Translation gives CASSAVADGTGELFF.

V is TRBV4-1 and J is TRBJ1-1; D unclear. This CDR3 has 14 amino acids. V was clipped by 5 bases and J by 2 bases, with 12 bases between them. Germline loops: CDR1 MGHRA, CDR2 YSYEKL. CDR3 coding DNA: TGCGCCAGCAGCGCTCAGGTGATAAACACTGAAGCTTTCTTT. This codes for CASSAQVINTEAFF.

CDR3 DNA: TGTGCCAGCAGCGTAGGAGTGGCGGGAGGGCTCACAGAGACCCAGTACTTC. Protein product: CASSVGVAGGLTETQYF. The chain employs TRBV9 and TRBJ2-5; 9 nucleotides match TRBD2. CDR1 and CDR2 (germline): SGDLS, YYNGEE. The junction had 10 bases not matched to a gene; V was cut back by 0 bases and J by 4 bases. The CDR3 has 17 amino acids.

This chain uses TRBV5-4 with TRBJ1-5; D uncertain. The J call may not be correct, given that the DNA end is closer to TRBJ2-3. The germline V gene encodes CDR1 SGHNT and CDR2 YYREEE (reference sequence). The CDR3 runs to 18 residues. CDR3 sequence reads: CASSLAGRVTFGNQPQYF. The CDR3 DNA is TGTGCCAGCAGCTTGGCCGGAAGGGTGACCTTTGGCAATCAGCCCCAGTATTTT.

This rearrangement joins TRBV7-3 to TRBJ2-7; D possibly corresponds to TRBD1 (6 bases). The CDR3 loop spans 15 amino acids. CDR1 and CDR2 (germline): SGHTA, FQGTGA. Trimming stripped 1 base from V and 3 bases from J, with 13 bases between. The chain's CDR3 is CASSLMVGDIYEQYF. In DNA, the CDR3 is TGTGCCAGCAGCTTAATGGTGGGGGACATCTACGAGCAGTACTTC.

The chain couples TRBV19 to TRBJ2-7; D perhaps matches TRBD1 (5 bases). Trimming took 3 bases from V and 3 from J, leaving 12 bases between them. The CDR3 extends over 14 amino acids. CDR1 LNHDA and CDR2 SQIVND come from the germline V gene (reference sequence). The CDR3 region has the DNA TGTGCCAGTAGTATGGCAGGGCAATACTACGAGCAGTACTTC. Translated: CASSMAGQYYEQYF.

V and J are TRBV9 and TRBJ2-3; the D is unclear. Trimming pared 0 bases from V and 10 bases from J, leaving 12 bases between. The germline V gene has CDR1 SGDLS and CDR2 YYNGEE. This CDR3 contains 13 residues. CDR3 amino acids: CASSVEGPDAQYF. CDR3 nucleotide sequence: TGTGCCAGCAGCGTAGAGGGCCCGGATGCGCAGTATTTT.

This chain connects TRBV28 to TRBJ2-5; 8 bases map to TRBD2. Per the germline V gene, CDR1 is MDHEN and CDR2 is SYDVKM. The CDR3 has 16 amino acids. V was pared by 3 bases and J by 2 bases, with 8 bases of the junction left unmatched. CDR3 bases: TGTGCCAGCAGTTTGGAGCTCCTAGCGGGTCAAGAGACCCAGTACTTC. It yields the protein CASSLELLAGQETQYF.

This chain links TRBV7-6 with TRBJ1-6; 8 bases fit TRBD1. The CDR3 is 16 residues long. The V and J ends lost 5 bases and 5 bases, in that order; junction bases with no gene match: 8. CDR1 and CDR2 (germline): SGHVS, FNYEAQ. Here the CDR3 DNA reads TGTGCCAGCAGCGCAAGACAGGGGAGCGATAATTCACCCCTCCACTTT. Protein sequence: CASSARQGSDNSPLHF.

J is TRBJ2-7 and V is TRBV7-2, with no clear D. The V gene lost 5 bases and the J gene lost 4 bases, with 21 bases spanning the gap. CDR1 and CDR2 (germline): SGHTA, FQGNSA. There are 16 residues in the CDR3. This CDR3 reads CASSPRSKDLLYEQYF. The CDR3 nucleotides are TGTGCCAGCAGCCCGAGGAGTAAGGATCTACTTTACGAGCAGTACTTC.

This CDR3 reads CASSLTGYNEQFF. As DNA, the CDR3 is TGCGCCAGCAGCTTAACAGGGTACAATGAGCAGTTCTTC. V and J are TRBV5-1 and TRBJ2-1, with D possibly TRBD1 on 6 matching bases. The CDR3 extends over 13 amino acids. Trimming removed 2 bases at V and 4 bases at J, with 7 bases between. Germline CDR1 reads SGHRS; CDR2 reads YFSETQ.

CDR3 bases: TGTGCCAGCAGCCAAGACATAACGGGGTGGTGGGACACCGGGGAGCTGTTTTTT. Translated: CASSQDITGWWDTGELFF. This chain joins TRBV14 and TRBJ2-2, with D perhaps matching TRBD2 (5 bases). The germline V and J ends were trimmed by 0 bases and 3 bases, with 17 bases remaining between them. This CDR3 is built from 18 residues. CDR1 and CDR2 (germline): SGHDN, FVKESK.

This chain links TRBV7-2 with TRBJ2-7; 8 positions match TRBD2. The CDR3 has 15 residues. CDR1 SGHTA and CDR2 FQGNSA come from the germline V gene. The V gene end was trimmed by 4 bases and the J gene end by 0 bases; junction bases not matched to a gene: 5. The CDR3 here is CASSYLAGSSYEQYF. The CDR3 bases are TGTGCCAGCAGCTATCTAGCGGGTAGCTCCTACGAGCAGTACTTC.

This chain links TRBV9 with TRBJ1-4; D unclear. Germline CDR1 SGDLS, CDR2 YYNGEE. This CDR3 has 14 amino acids. The germline V and J ends were trimmed by 7 bases and 5 bases, with 15 bases remaining between them. The CDR3 DNA is TGTGCCAGCTCCAGACGGATGGAAAATGAAAAACTGTTTTTT. Its translation: CASSRRMENEKLFF.

The genes are TRBV11-2 and TRBJ2-1; D might be TRBD2 (7 bases). The CDR3 extends over 14 amino acids. CDR1 is SGHAT and CDR2 is FQNNGV in the germline V gene. Trimming removed 8 bases from V and 5 bases from J, with 16 bases in between. The CDR3 spells CASSLRGGNNEQFF. The CDR3 DNA follows: TGTGCCAGCTCCCTGCGCGGGGGCAACAATGAGCAGTTCTTC.

In this sample, this clone turned up once. The chain links TRBV27 to TRBJ2-2; 8 positions agree with TRBD1. The ends lost 2 bases at V and 6 bases at J; junction bases unmatched: 5. The germline V gene has CDR1 MNHEY and CDR2 SMNVEV (reference sequence). The CDR3 is 15 residues long. CDR3 in amino acids: CASSLAQGAAGELFF. The CDR3 region has the DNA TGTGCCAGCAGTTTAGCCCAGGGGGCGGCCGGGGAGCTGTTTTTT.